The source of this TCR beta chain is a study of monozygotic twins with inflammatory bowel disease. Notes on this clonotype: Its antigen is undetermined.

Broader study findings: Patients with IBD had less TCRbeta diversity (inverse Simpson) than their healthy co-twins. Clonotypes shared with others were fewer in IBD patients than in healthy twins, especially with disease activity.

CDR1 SNHLY and CDR2 FYNNEI come from the germline V gene. This CDR3 comprises 15 residues. Researchers used about 3,400 ng of total RNA for each TCR library. Template switching introduced UMIs that contain a 6-nucleotide sample barcode. Reanalyzing the 5' RACE reads, TCRdb keeps one entry per CDR3 protein, without DNA. The table for this sample gives around 450,000 distinct CDR3 sequences. The sequencing input was blood. This TCR was sampled from a human donor with ulcerative colitis or Crohn's disease, or a healthy co-twin of an affected twin (not recorded which). The chain links TRBV2 to TRBJ1-1; lacking DNA, the TRBD1 call made by TCRdb goes unchecked. CDR3 in amino acids: CASSEGQGGSTEAFF.